This T cell receptor (beta chain) came from a study of breast tumors, draining lymph nodes, adjacent tissues. Findings and limits, study-wide: Data only fit, rather than demonstrated, lymph node origin of most tumor T cells. Data fit most tumor T cells coming from lymph node, expanding in tumor. Luminal-like breast cancer showed significantly higher tumor–nontumor repertoire similarity than basal-like. Compared with lymph nodes, tumors were less diverse; compared with nontumor tissue, more.

Samples came from axillary lymph nodes draining the breast cancer. V gave up 5 bases and J gave up 6 bases; unmatched junction bases: 4. Germline CDR1 reads SQVTM; CDR2 reads ANQGSEA. This CDR3 is built from 12 residues. This clonotype was counted at least ten times. Its antigen is unknown. MiXCR was run by TCRdb on the multiplex PCR reads, yielding one entry per CDR3 protein. This table has over 150,000 distinct CDR3 sequences, roughly 30% appearing once. The sequenced sample was axillary lymph node tissue. This TCR came from a female donor with breast cancer. Some clones in this sample may be carry-over from other donors' samples. The chain uses TRBV29-1 and TRBJ2-1, with TRBD1 identical over 7 bases. CDR3 protein: CSVRQGGNEQFF. For the CDR3, the DNA is TGCAGCGTTAGACAGGGCGGCAATGAGCAGTTCTTC.